This entry is about one T cell receptor (beta chain). Its specificity is unknown. This record belongs to a study of T cells in Graves' hyperthyroidism and ophthalmopathy. Findings and caveats of the study: A 13 V-J model separated ophthalmopathy from stable hyperthyroidism. Blood also contained most expanded thyroid clonotypes above 0.001.

Germline V lookup: CDR1 LNHDA, CDR2 SQIVND (reference sequence). This CDR3 is built from 15 residues. The junction had 9 bases not matched to a gene; V was cut back by 7 bases and J by 4 bases. Amplified regions were TCR beta CDR3 sequences from RNA transcripts. The study used the HTBI primer set for a first-round RT-PCR of the TCR CDR3. In TCRdb, the multiplex PCR reads were re-called with MiXCR into one record per CDR3 protein. The sample includes about 840,000 distinct CDR3 sequences, over 35% of them seen just once. Stability of Graves' hyperthyroidism was defined as absent ophthalmopathy progression within 18 months. Lactation, pregnancy, other autoimmune disease or uncontrolled infection led to exclusion of patients.

The clonotype comes from a man younger than 35 with Graves' hyperthyroidism. Material: blood. J is TRBJ2-2 and V is TRBV19, with 7 bases aligning to TRBD1. This CDR3 reads CASTSGQVGTGELFF. The CDR3, as DNA: TGTGCCAGTACCTCCGGACAGGTGGGCACCGGGGAGCTGTTTTTT. The entire variable domain, with the rest obtained from reference TRBV19 and TRBJ2-2, is as follows: DGGITQSPKYLFRKEGQNVTLSCEQNLNHDAMYWYRQDPGQGLRLIYYSQIVNDFQKGDIAEGYSVSREKKESFPLTVTSAQKNPTAFYLCASTSGQVGTGELFFGEGSRLTVL.